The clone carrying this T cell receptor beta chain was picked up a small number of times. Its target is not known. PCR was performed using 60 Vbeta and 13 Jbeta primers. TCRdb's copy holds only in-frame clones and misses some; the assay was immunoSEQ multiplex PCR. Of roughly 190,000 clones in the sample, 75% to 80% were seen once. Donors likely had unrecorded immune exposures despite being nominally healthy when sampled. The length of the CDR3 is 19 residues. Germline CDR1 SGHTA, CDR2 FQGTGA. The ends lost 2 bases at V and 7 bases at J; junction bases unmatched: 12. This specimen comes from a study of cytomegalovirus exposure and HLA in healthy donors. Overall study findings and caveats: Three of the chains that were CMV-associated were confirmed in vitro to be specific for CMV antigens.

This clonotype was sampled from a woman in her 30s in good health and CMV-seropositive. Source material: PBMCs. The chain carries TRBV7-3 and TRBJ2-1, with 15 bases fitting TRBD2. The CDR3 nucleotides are TGTGCCAGCAGCTTAGTAAGGACTAGCGGGAGGGCCCTAGCTAATGAGCAGTTCTTC. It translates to CASSLVRTSGRALANEQFF.